The source of this T cell receptor (beta chain) is a study of blood T cells in healthy people across ages. Germline values: CDR1 DFQATT, CDR2 SNEGSKA (reference sequence). This CDR3 has 16 amino acids. V lost 0 bases, J lost 0 bases, and 12 bases lay in between. PCR was performed a second time for roughly 7 to 11 cycles using a sample-barcoded 5' primer and a J-beta primer mix. In TCRdb, the 5' RACE reads were re-called with MiXCR into one record per CDR3 protein. Among around 2 million distinct CDR3 sequences listed, roughly two fifths were seen once. Per-sample yields of isolated PBMCs were at least 6 million.

The source of this sequence is a human donor in good health. The chain is built from TRBV20-1 and TRBJ1-5, with D tentatively TRBD1 (5 bases). Material for sequencing was blood. The DNA of the CDR3 is TGCAGTGCTAGAGATGCTACGGACAATAGCAATCAGCCCCAGCATTTT. Encoded protein: CSARDATDNSNQPQHF.